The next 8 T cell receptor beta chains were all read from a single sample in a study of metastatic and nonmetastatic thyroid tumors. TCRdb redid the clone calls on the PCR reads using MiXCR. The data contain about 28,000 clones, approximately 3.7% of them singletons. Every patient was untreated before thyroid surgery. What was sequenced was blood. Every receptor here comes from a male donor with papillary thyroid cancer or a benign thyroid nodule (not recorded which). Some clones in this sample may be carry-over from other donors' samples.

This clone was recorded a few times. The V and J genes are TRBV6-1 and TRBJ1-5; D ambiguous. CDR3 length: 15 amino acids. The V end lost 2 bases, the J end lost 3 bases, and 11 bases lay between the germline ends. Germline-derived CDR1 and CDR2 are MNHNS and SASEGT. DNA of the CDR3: TGTGCCAGCAGTGAACAGGCTATTGACAATCAGCCCCAGCATTTT. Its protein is CASSEQAIDNQPQHF.

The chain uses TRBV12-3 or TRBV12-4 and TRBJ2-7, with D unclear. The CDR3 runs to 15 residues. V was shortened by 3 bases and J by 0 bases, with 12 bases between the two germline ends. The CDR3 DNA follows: TGTGCCAGCAGTTTGGATGGCGACCGCTCCTACGAGCAGTACTTC. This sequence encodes CASSLDGDRSYEQYF.

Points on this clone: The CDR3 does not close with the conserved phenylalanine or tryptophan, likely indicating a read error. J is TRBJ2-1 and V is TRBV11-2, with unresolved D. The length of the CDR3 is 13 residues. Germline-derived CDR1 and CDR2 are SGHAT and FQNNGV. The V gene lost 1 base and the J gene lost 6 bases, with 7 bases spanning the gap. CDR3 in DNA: TGTGCCAGCAGCTTAGTCCCCATCAATGAGCAGTTCTTG. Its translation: CASSLVPINEQFL.

The CDR3 coding sequence is TGTGCCAGTAGTATGACCAGGGGGCGCGAGCAGTACTTC. Translation gives CASSMTRGREQYF. The V gene is TRBV19, the J gene TRBJ2-7, with 8 nucleotides matching TRBD1. The CDR3 length is 13 residues. V lost 3 bases to trimming and J lost 6 bases; unmatched junction nucleotides: 4. The germline gives CDR1 LNHDA, CDR2 SQIVND (reference sequence).

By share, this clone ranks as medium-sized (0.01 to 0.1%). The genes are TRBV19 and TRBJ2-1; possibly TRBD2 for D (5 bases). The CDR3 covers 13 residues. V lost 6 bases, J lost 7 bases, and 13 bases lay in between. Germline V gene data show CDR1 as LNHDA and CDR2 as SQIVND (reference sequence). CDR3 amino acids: CASRGPGKNEQFF. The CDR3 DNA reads TGTGCCAGTAGGGGCCCCGGGAAGAATGAGCAGTTCTTC.

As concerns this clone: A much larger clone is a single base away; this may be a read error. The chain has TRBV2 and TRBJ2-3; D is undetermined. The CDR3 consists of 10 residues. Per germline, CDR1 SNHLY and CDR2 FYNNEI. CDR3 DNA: TGTGCCAGCACCAATGCTGCTTCCCCATTT. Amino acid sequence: CASTNAASPF.

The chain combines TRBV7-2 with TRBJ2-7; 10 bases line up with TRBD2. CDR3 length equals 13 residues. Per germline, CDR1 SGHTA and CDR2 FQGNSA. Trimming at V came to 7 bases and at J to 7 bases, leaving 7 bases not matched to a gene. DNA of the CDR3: TGTGCCAGCACCCTAGCGGGAGTAGGAGAGCAGTACTTC. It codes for CASTLAGVGEQYF. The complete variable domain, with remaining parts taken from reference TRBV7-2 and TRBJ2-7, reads GAGVSQSPSNKVTEKGKDVELRCDPISGHTALYWYRQSLGQGLEFLIYFQGNSAPDKSGLPSDRFSAERTGGSVSTLTIQRTQQEDSAVYLCASTLAGVGEQYFGPGTRLTVT.

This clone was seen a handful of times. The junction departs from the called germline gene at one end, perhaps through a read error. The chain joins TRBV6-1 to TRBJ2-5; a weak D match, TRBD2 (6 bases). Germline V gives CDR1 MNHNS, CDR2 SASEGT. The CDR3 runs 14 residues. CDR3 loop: CASRGGIHQTKDHF. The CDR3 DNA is TGTGCCAGCAGGGGGGGTATACACCAGACTAAGGACCACTTC.